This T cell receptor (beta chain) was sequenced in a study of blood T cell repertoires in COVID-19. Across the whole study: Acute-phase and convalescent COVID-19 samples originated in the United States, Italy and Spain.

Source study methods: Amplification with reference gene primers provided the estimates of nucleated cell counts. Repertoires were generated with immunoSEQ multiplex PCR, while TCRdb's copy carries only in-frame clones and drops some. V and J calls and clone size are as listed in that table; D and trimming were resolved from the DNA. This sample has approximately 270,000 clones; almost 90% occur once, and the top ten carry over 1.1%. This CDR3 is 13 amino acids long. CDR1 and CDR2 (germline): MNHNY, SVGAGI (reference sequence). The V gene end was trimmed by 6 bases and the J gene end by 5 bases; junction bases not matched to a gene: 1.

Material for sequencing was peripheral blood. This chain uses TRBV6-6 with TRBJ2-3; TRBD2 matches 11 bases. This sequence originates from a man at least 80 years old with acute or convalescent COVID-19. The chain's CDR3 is CASRTSGVDTQYF. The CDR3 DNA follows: TGTGCCAGCAGGACTAGCGGGGTAGATACGCAGTATTTT.